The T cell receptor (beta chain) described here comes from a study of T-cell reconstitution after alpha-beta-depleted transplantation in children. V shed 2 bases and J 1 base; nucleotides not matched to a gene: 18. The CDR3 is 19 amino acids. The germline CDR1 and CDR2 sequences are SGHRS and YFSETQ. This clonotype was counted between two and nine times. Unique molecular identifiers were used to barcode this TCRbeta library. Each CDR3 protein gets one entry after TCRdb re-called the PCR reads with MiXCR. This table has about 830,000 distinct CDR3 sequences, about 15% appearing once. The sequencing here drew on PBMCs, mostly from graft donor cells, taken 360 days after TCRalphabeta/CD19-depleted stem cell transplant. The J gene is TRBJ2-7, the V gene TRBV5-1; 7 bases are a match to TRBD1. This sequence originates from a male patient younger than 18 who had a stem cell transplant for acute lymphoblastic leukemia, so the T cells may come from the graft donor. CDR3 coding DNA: TGCGCCAGCAGCTTCTCGATTGAGAGGGGGCGGATGGGGTCCTACGAGCAGTACTTC. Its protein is CASSFSIERGRMGSYEQYF.